This TCR beta chain appears in the sequencing data of a study of blood T cell repertoires in COVID-19. Trimming removed 6 bases from V and 7 bases from J, with 13 bases in between. This CDR3 region has 13 residues. From germline, CDR1 is SNHLY and CDR2 FYNNEI. TCRdb keeps only in-frame clones here, not all; method: immunoSEQ multiplex PCR. The data contain about 270,000 clones, 80% to 90% of them singletons. The origin of this receptor is a woman between 65 and 79 years old with COVID-19, enrolled during active disease. The specimen was peripheral blood. The chain uses TRBV2 and TRBJ2-1; perhaps TRBD2 as D (7 bases). CDR3 sequence: CASRIGGPNEQFF. CDR3 DNA sequence: TGTGCCAGCAGAATCGGGGGGCCGAATGAGCAGTTCTTC.